Each of the 25 T cell receptor beta chains below was sequenced from the same sample in a study of shared clonotypes between healthy human individuals. Profiling relied on immunoSEQ multiplex PCR, and the TCRdb table lists in-frame clones only, not all of them. The table includes approximately 980,000 clones, around 80% detected once. Sequencing was performed on memory CD4+ T cells sorted from blood. Regarding subset: CD45RA-negative fraction. The receptors derive from a man between 18 and 29 years old in good health.

V gene TRBV29-1 combines with J gene TRBJ2-3; 8 bases agree with TRBD2. V was pared by 3 bases and J by 0 bases, with 2 bases of the junction left unmatched. The CDR3 totals 14 residues. From germline, CDR1 is SQVTM and CDR2 ANQGSEA. The CDR3 DNA sequence: TGCAGCGTTGAGGCTAGCGGGAGCACAGATACGCAGTATTTT. Encoded protein: CSVEASGSTDTQYF.

This clone was counted between two and nine times. The chain uses TRBV30 and TRBJ2-7; maybe TRBD1 (6 bases). The CDR3 loop spans 14 amino acids. V was clipped by 8 bases and J by 3 bases, with 20 bases between them. Germline V gene lookup returns CDR1 GTSNPN and CDR2 SVGIG (reference sequence). The CDR3: CALGAQEAFYEQYF. DNA for the CDR3: TGTGCCCTGGGGGCGCAGGAAGCCTTCTACGAGCAGTACTTC.

This clone was recorded once. The chain uses TRBV6-1 and TRBJ1-1; D not certain. Germline V lookup: CDR1 MNHNS, CDR2 SASEGT. V dropped 6 bases and J dropped 2 bases, with 4 bases sitting between them. This CDR3 region has 11 residues. CDR3 coding DNA: TGTGCCAGCAGGACAAACACTGAAGCTTTCTTT. Residues: CASRTNTEAFF.

The rearrangement links TRBV10-2 to TRBJ1-5; possibly TRBD1 for D (5 bases). The CDR3 consists of 13 residues. The V and J ends lost 8 bases and 4 bases respectively, with 12 bases between them. The germline gives CDR1 WSHSY, CDR2 SAAADI. CDR3 amino acids: CASLGQPNQPQHF. CDR3 in DNA: TGCGCCAGCCTGGGGCAGCCTAATCAGCCCCAGCATTTT.

This clone was seen a handful of times. This rearrangement joins TRBV11-2 to TRBJ2-2; no firm D call. The V end was cut by 5 bases, the J end by 7 bases, with 14 bases between. The germline gives CDR1 SGHAT, CDR2 FQNNGV. The CDR3 spans 14 residues. CDR3 in DNA: TGTGCCAGCAGCCTGAGTCAGGTTTACGGGGAGCTGTTTTTT. This codes for CASSLSQVYGELFF.

The chain carries TRBV5-1 and TRBJ2-6; maybe TRBD1 (5 bases). CDR1 SGHRS and CDR2 YFSETQ come from the germline V gene. This CDR3 is 16 amino acids long. Trimming took 1 base from V and 4 from J, leaving 12 bases between them. The CDR3 nucleotides read TGCGCCAGCAGCTTGCCGCCAGGGTCCGGGGCCAACGTCCTGACTTTC. Translation gives CASSLPPGSGANVLTF.

This clone appeared a few times. The rearrangement links TRBV7-9 to TRBJ1-6; D might be TRBD1 (6 bases). The CDR3 loop spans 15 amino acids. Trimming shortened V by 5 bases and J by 6 bases, and 14 bases separated the two germline ends. The germline gives CDR1 SEHNR, CDR2 FQNEAQ (reference sequence). CDR3 sequence reads: CASSPTGTINSPLHF. The DNA of the CDR3 is TGTGCCAGCAGCCCCACCGGGACAATTAATTCACCCCTCCACTTT.

The chain couples TRBV5-6 to TRBJ1-2, with 7 bases lining up with TRBD1. This CDR3 has 18 amino acids. Germline CDR1 reads SGHDT; CDR2 reads YYEEEE. Trimming took 0 bases from V and 0 from J; bases not matched to a gene: 11. This CDR3 reads CASSLGFRAGGTNYGYTF. CDR3 DNA: TGTGCCAGCAGCTTGGGTTTTAGGGCAGGGGGTACTAACTATGGCTACACCTTC.

This chain connects TRBV10-1 to TRBJ2-5, with D tentatively TRBD2 (6 bases). Between the trimmed V and J ends, which lost 5 bases and 3 bases, there was a span of 13 bases. CDR3 size: 14 residues. In germline, CDR1 is WNHNN, CDR2 SYGVQD (reference sequence). CDR3 nucleotide sequence: TGCGCCAGCAGTCAACGGGGGAAGAAAGAGACCCAGTACTTC. This gives the protein CASSQRGKKETQYF.

About this clone: It is likely a read error: a sequence one base away is far more abundant. Other DNA sequences within the sample encode an identical CDR3. The chain is built from TRBV6-6 and TRBJ2-7; possibly TRBD2 for D (6 bases). Germline V CDR1 and CDR2: MNHNY, SVGAGI (reference sequence). The CDR3 covers 14 residues. V lost 0 bases and J lost 1, with 7 bases in between. CDR3 residues: CASSYSSGSYEQYF. The DNA for the CDR3 is TGTGCCAGCAGTTACTCTAGCGGTTCCTACGAGCAGTACTTC.

The V gene is TRBV28, the J gene TRBJ2-4; 7 nucleotides match TRBD2. The CDR3 has 13 residues. Per germline, CDR1 MDHEN and CDR2 SYDVKM. J was trimmed by 6 bases and V by 6 bases; bases with no gene match: 5. The CDR3 DNA sequence: TGTGCCAGCAGACCCTCGGGGGGAAACATTCAGTACTTC. It translates to CASRPSGGNIQYF. The whole variable domain, remainder taken from reference TRBV28 and TRBJ2-4, is DVKVTQSSRYLVKRTGEKVFLECVQDMDHENMFWYRQDPGLGLRLIYFSYDVKMKEKGDIPEGYSVSREKKERFSLILESASTNQTSMYLCASRPSGGNIQYFGAGTRLSVL.

About this clone itself: This may be a read error: a much more frequent sequence differs by one nucleotide. This sequence joins TRBV6-5 and TRBJ2-1; D uncertain. V lost 7 bases to trimming and J lost 0 bases, with 1 base between them. Germline V lookup: CDR1 MNHEY, CDR2 SVGAGI. The CDR3 length is 11 residues. The CDR3 DNA reads as TGTGCCAGCACCTCCTACAATGAGCAGTTCTTC. This gives the protein CASTSYNEQFF.

The V gene is TRBV7-9, the J gene TRBJ2-7; D perhaps matches TRBD1 (7 bases). The CDR3 contains 17 residues. Germline V gives CDR1 SEHNR, CDR2 FQNEAQ (reference sequence). Trimming shortened V by 1 base and J by 3 bases, and 19 bases separated the two germline ends. CDR3 DNA: TGTGCCAGCAGCTTAGATCAAGGGGGCGGGAAGAGCTACGAGCAGTACTTC. This codes for CASSLDQGGGKSYEQYF.

This rearrangement joins TRBV5-1 to TRBJ1-1; D gene uncertain. The germline CDR1 and CDR2 sequences are SGHRS and YFSETQ. The CDR3 covers 14 residues. V lost 1 base to trimming and J lost 1 base, with 8 bases between them. The CDR3 region is CASSLRAENTEAFF. The CDR3 DNA reads TGCGCCAGCAGCTTGCGGGCGGAGAACACTGAAGCTTTCTTT.

This CDR3 is CATLGTANTGELFF. The CDR3 nucleotides read TGTGCCACCTTGGGGACTGCGAACACCGGGGAGCTGTTTTTT. The chain carries TRBV10-3 and TRBJ2-2, with a tentative D call TRBD2 (6 bases). The length of the CDR3 is 14 residues. The V gene lost 10 bases and the J gene lost 0 bases, with 12 bases spanning the gap. Germline CDR1 and CDR2: ENHRY and SYGVKD.

The chain is built from TRBV10-3 and TRBJ1-1; 7 positions agree with TRBD1. CDR3 length: 14 amino acids. Germline CDR1 ENHRY, CDR2 SYGVKD. V was pared by 6 bases and J by 3 bases, with 7 bases of the junction left unmatched. The CDR3 loop is CAIRAATGDTEAFF. Written as DNA, the CDR3 is TGTGCCATCAGGGCAGCCACAGGGGACACTGAAGCTTTCTTT.

The chain links TRBV4-3 to TRBJ2-6, with D unclear. Trimming shortened V by 3 bases and J by 0 bases, and 9 bases separated the two germline ends. CDR1 LGHNA and CDR2 YSLEER come from the germline V gene. This CDR3 region has 16 residues. The CDR3 nucleotides are TGCGCCAGCAGCCAGGATCAAGTCTCTGGGGCCAACGTCCTGACTTTC. Translated, it gives CASSQDQVSGANVLTF.

This chain connects TRBV5-4 to TRBJ2-6, with D unresolved. The CDR3 spans 15 residues. Trimming took off 4 bases at V and 0 bases at J, with 8 bases between the two ends. Per germline, CDR1 SGHNT and CDR2 YYREEE (reference sequence). CDR3 sequence reads: CASSGPSSGANVLTF. In nucleotides, the CDR3 is TGTGCCAGCAGCGGGCCGAGCTCTGGGGCCAACGTCCTGACTTTC.

About this clone itself: One junction end disagrees with the germline gene, perhaps due to a read error. This chain connects TRBV5-5 to TRBJ1-1, with D possibly TRBD1 on 6 matching bases. Germline CDR1 is SGHKS and CDR2 is YYEKEE (reference sequence). The CDR3 spans 14 residues. CDR3 nucleotide sequence: TGTGCCAACAGCTTGGAGGGGGTTGGCACTGAAGCTTTCTTT. It encodes CANSLEGVGTEAFF. Filled out from reference TRBV5-5 and TRBJ1-1, the complete variable domain reads DAGVTQSPTHLIKTRGQQVTLRCSPISGHKSVSWYQQVLGQGPQFIFQYYEKEERGRGNFPDRFSARQFPNYSSELNVNALLLGDSALYLCANSLEGVGTEAFFGQGTRLTVV.

This chain joins TRBV5-1 and TRBJ2-2; a possible D gene is TRBD1 (5 bases). The germline gives CDR1 SGHRS, CDR2 YFSETQ. This CDR3 comprises 13 residues. Trimming removed 3 bases at V and 4 bases at J, with 7 bases between. CDR3 sequence (DNA): TGCGCCAGCAGCTACGACAGCACCGGGGAGCTGTTTTTT. Translated: CASSYDSTGELFF.

In regard to this clone: Mismatch with germline at one junction end may stem from a read error. CDR3: CASSLRLAGATVF. CDR3 nucleotide sequence: TGCGCCAGCAGCCTCCGACTAGCGGGGGCCACGGTCTTC. This rearrangement joins TRBV5-1 to TRBJ2-1, with TRBD2 matching over 12 bases. The CDR3 covers 13 residues. CDR1 and CDR2 from the germline V gene are SGHRS and YFSETQ.

With respect to this clone: Different DNA sequences within this sample yield the same CDR3. CDR3 sequence: CASSGPGELFF. In DNA, the CDR3 is TGCGCCAGCAGTGGACCCGGGGAGCTGTTTTTT. The chain uses TRBV10-1 and TRBJ2-2; D is ambiguous. The germline V and J ends were trimmed by 4 bases and 6 bases, with 3 bases remaining between them. CDR3 length equals 11 residues. CDR1 and CDR2 from the germline V gene are WNHNN and SYGVQD (reference sequence).

V usage is TRBV14 and J usage is TRBJ2-7; the D is unclear. The CDR3 spans 11 residues. Germline values: CDR1 SGHDN, CDR2 FVKESK. Trimming took off 4 bases at V and 5 bases at J, with 6 bases between the two ends. The CDR3 loop reads CASSLVHEQYF. The CDR3 DNA reads as TGTGCCAGCAGCCTAGTCCACGAGCAGTACTTC. Looking up the rest from reference TRBV14 and TRBJ2-7 gives the full variable domain: EAGVTQFPSHSVIEKGQTVTLRCDPISGHDNLYWYRRVMGKEIKFLLHFVKESKQDESGMPNNRFLAERTGGTYSTLKVQPAELEDSGVYFCASSLVHEQYFGPGTRLTVT.

The gene calls are TRBV5-1 and TRBJ2-7; D possibly corresponds to TRBD2 (5 bases). V was cut by 0 bases and J by 2 bases, with 15 bases left in between. The CDR3 has 16 residues. Germline values: CDR1 SGHRS, CDR2 YFSETQ. CDR3 in amino acids: CASSLVPSPETYEQYF. For the CDR3, the DNA is TGCGCCAGCAGCTTGGTCCCTAGCCCCGAGACCTACGAGCAGTACTTC. Together with reference TRBV5-1 and TRBJ2-7, the CDR3 gives the full variable domain: KAGVTQTPRYLIKTRGQQVTLSCSPISGHRSVSWYQQTPGQGLQFLFEYFSETQRNKGNFPGRFSGRQFSNSRSEMNVSTLELGDSALYLCASSLVPSPETYEQYFGPGTRLTVT.

Notes on this clone: The sample holds other DNA sequences that translate to the same CDR3. The genes are TRBV5-1 and TRBJ2-3; 11 bases align to TRBD2. Germline CDR1 SGHRS, CDR2 YFSETQ. The CDR3 length is 14 residues. The V segment lost 7 bases and the J segment 3 bases; nucleotides outside the gene matches: 4. The DNA for the CDR3 is TGCGCCAGCCGGAGGACTAGCGGGACAGATACGCAGTATTTT. Residues: CASRRTSGTDTQYF. Based on the CDR3 plus reference TRBV5-1 and TRBJ2-3, the full variable domain is KAGVTQTPRYLIKTRGQQVTLSCSPISGHRSVSWYQQTPGQGLQFLFEYFSETQRNKGNFPGRFSGRQFSNSRSEMNVSTLELGDSALYLCASRRTSGTDTQYFGPGTRLTVL.